This passage covers 30 T cell receptor beta chains from one sample sequenced in a study of T-cell reconstitution after alpha-beta-depleted transplantation in children. Preparation of the TCRbeta library involved a method that used unique molecular identifiers. One entry per CDR3 protein, called by TCRdb with MiXCR from the PCR reads. The profile shows 70,000 to 95,000 distinct CDR3 sequences, around 15% of them singletons. This material consisted of PBMCs, mostly from graft donor cells, taken 180 days after TCRalphabeta/CD19-depleted stem cell transplant. The receptors shown here come from a male patient between 2 and 9 years old who had a stem cell transplant for acute lymphoblastic leukemia, so the T cells may come from the graft donor.

This clonotype was found a few times. V and J are TRBV4-3 and TRBJ1-4; D may be TRBD1 (5 bases). Trimming pared 1 base from V and 4 bases from J, leaving 10 bases between. The CDR3 loop spans 15 amino acids. Germline CDR1 reads LGHNA; CDR2 reads YSLEER. Here the CDR3 DNA reads TGCGCCAGCAGCCAAGGACAGACCTATAATGAAAAACTGTTTTTT. This gives the protein CASSQGQTYNEKLFF.

This sequence joins TRBV19 and TRBJ2-2, with D possibly being TRBD1 (6 bases). This CDR3 has 16 residues. V gave up 5 bases and J gave up 0 bases, with 13 bases separating them. Germline CDR1 and CDR2: LNHDA and SQIVND (reference sequence). The DNA of the CDR3 is TGTGCCAGTAGTCCAGGGACACCCCCGAACACCGGGGAGCTGTTTTTT. Translation gives CASSPGTPPNTGELFF.

DNA of the CDR3: TGTGCCAGCAGCTTAAGGCAGGGCCCGAGATCCTACGAGCAGTACTTC. As protein: CASSLRQGPRSYEQYF. V gene TRBV7-2 combines with J gene TRBJ2-7; possible D gene TRBD1, 5 bases. Trimming stripped 2 bases from V and 1 base from J, with 15 bases between. The CDR3 runs 16 residues. Germline CDR1 SGHTA, CDR2 FQGNSA.

The rearrangement links TRBV28 to TRBJ2-7; no definite D call. This CDR3 is built from 14 residues. Germline V CDR1 and CDR2: MDHEN, SYDVKM. Deletions cut 5 bases from V and 3 bases from J, with 14 bases between. The CDR3 spells CASSVDTTYYEQYF. CDR3 coding DNA: TGTGCCAGCAGTGTTGACACTACCTACTACGAGCAGTACTTC.

V gene TRBV20-1 combines with J gene TRBJ2-3, with a tentative D call TRBD1 (6 bases). V gave up 4 bases and J gave up 0 bases, with 14 bases separating them. This CDR3 has 15 residues. Germline V gives CDR1 DFQATT, CDR2 SNEGSKA (reference sequence). The CDR3 DNA is TGCAGTGCTATTAGATCGGACAGTAGCACAGATACGCAGTATTTT. Amino acid sequence: CSAIRSDSSTDTQYF.

The chain combines TRBV5-1 with TRBJ2-1; no reliable D call. Trimming pared 0 bases from V and 2 bases from J, leaving 15 bases between. Germline-derived CDR1 and CDR2 are SGHRS and YFSETQ. This CDR3 spans 17 amino acids. This chain's CDR3 is CASSLGAIPSPYNEQFF. The CDR3, as DNA: TGCGCCAGCAGCTTGGGGGCCATTCCTTCCCCCTACAATGAGCAGTTCTTC.

This clonotype occurred a few times. This rearrangement joins TRBV27 to TRBJ2-3; D possibly corresponds to TRBD2 (6 bases). The CDR3 has 15 residues. Trimming stripped 4 bases from V and 6 bases from J, with 17 bases between. Germline V gene sequence: CDR1 MNHEY, CDR2 SMNVEV (reference sequence). CDR3 DNA: TGTGCCAGCAGTTCCCCTCTGCGGGGCCCGGATACGCAGTATTTT. Translating gives CASSSPLRGPDTQYF.

V gene TRBV6-2 or TRBV6-3 combines with J gene TRBJ1-2, with 7 bases identical to TRBD1. The junction had 14 bases not matched to a gene; V was cut back by 7 bases and J by 3 bases. This CDR3 comprises 16 residues. Germline loops: CDR1 MNHEY, CDR2 SVGEGT. CDR3 coding DNA: TGTGCCAGCACCCCACCCTGGGGCCAGGGGGACTATGGCTACACCTTC. This translates into CASTPPWGQGDYGYTF.

This clonotype was detected many times. The chain links TRBV20-1 to TRBJ1-1, with a possible D match to TRBD1 (6 bases). V was shortened by 6 bases and J by 7 bases, with 18 bases between the two germline ends. The CDR3 is 13 residues long. Germline V gives CDR1 DFQATT, CDR2 SNEGSKA (reference sequence). In DNA form, the CDR3 reads TGCAGTGCCCCGAGGGAGACAGGAGTTGAAGCTTTCTTT. Translated: CSAPRETGVEAFF.

This clonotype was seen ten or more times. This chain links TRBV5-1 with TRBJ2-6; perhaps TRBD2 as D (6 bases). Germline V gives CDR1 SGHRS, CDR2 YFSETQ. Deletions cut 4 bases from V and 0 bases from J, with 11 bases between. The CDR3 has 16 residues. CDR3 in amino acids: CASSVEGFSGANVLTF. The CDR3 DNA reads TGCGCCAGCAGCGTGGAGGGGTTCTCTGGGGCCAACGTCCTGACTTTC.

This clonotype was picked up many times. The rearrangement uses TRBV5-1 and TRBJ2-5; D unclear. V was trimmed by 1 base and J by 5 bases, leaving 9 bases between them. CDR3 length: 13 amino acids. Germline CDR1 is SGHRS and CDR2 is YFSETQ. CDR3 sequence: CASSLTGSETQYF. In DNA, the CDR3 is TGCGCCAGCAGCTTGACTGGTTCGGAGACCCAGTACTTC.

Only a few counts were recorded for this clonotype. This sequence joins TRBV20-1 and TRBJ2-3; D is unresolved. This CDR3 has 15 residues. Germline lookup yields CDR1 DFQATT and CDR2 SNEGSKA (reference sequence). V shed 1 base and J shed 0 bases, with 11 bases lying between them. CDR3 coding DNA: TGCAGTGCTAGAGGAGGACGGCATAGCACAGATACGCAGTATTTT. Translating it yields CSARGGRHSTDTQYF.

This clonotype was picked up a small number of times. The chain employs TRBV7-6 and TRBJ2-1; D remains ambiguous. V dropped 5 bases and J dropped 7 bases, with 9 bases sitting between them. The CDR3 spans 12 residues. Germline V gene sequence: CDR1 SGHVS, CDR2 FNYEAQ. CDR3 in DNA: TGTGCCAGCAGCCTCTATGAGAATGAGCAGTTCTTC. Protein: CASSLYENEQFF.

This clonotype was seen a handful of times. J is TRBJ2-7 and V is TRBV5-6; 9 positions match TRBD2. The V segment lost 1 base and the J segment 3 bases; nucleotides outside the gene matches: 11. Germline V gene data show CDR1 as SGHDT and CDR2 as YYEEEE. The CDR3 is 17 amino acids. The CDR3 loop is CASSLSPGSGGLYEQYF. The CDR3 DNA reads TGTGCCAGCAGCTTGTCTCCGGGTAGCGGGGGCCTCTACGAGCAGTACTTC.

This clonotype appeared many times. The chain combines TRBV29-1 with TRBJ2-2; 8 bases agree with TRBD1. The CDR3 runs 14 residues. In germline, CDR1 is SQVTM, CDR2 ANQGSEA. Trimming took 3 bases from V and 4 from J; bases not matched to a gene: 4. The CDR3 bases are TGCAGCGTTGAGGGACAGGCGGGCACCGGGGAGCTGTTTTTT. Protein product: CSVEGQAGTGELFF.

A single count supports this clonotype. The chain carries TRBV5-4 and TRBJ2-3, with unresolved D. This CDR3 has 14 amino acids. Trimming removed 0 bases from V and 1 base from J, with 6 bases in between. Germline values: CDR1 SGHNT, CDR2 YYREEE (reference sequence). CDR3 sequence (DNA): TGTGCCAGCAGCTTGGAACGGGGCACAGATACGCAGTATTTT. Translating gives CASSLERGTDTQYF.

The chain links TRBV7-9 to TRBJ2-3; D is possibly TRBD1 or TRBD2 (5 bases each). CDR1 is SEHNR, CDR2 FQNEAQ, per germline (reference sequence). The V end was cut by 6 bases, the J end by 4 bases, with 11 bases between. The CDR3 is made up of 13 amino acids. The CDR3 region is CASRPGAPDTQYF. The DNA for the CDR3 is TGTGCCAGCAGACCCGGGGCCCCAGATACGCAGTATTTT.

This clonotype came up a few times. V gene TRBV7-9 combines with J gene TRBJ2-2; D unclear. Looked up from germline, CDR1 is SEHNR and CDR2 is FQNEAQ (reference sequence). V lost 4 bases to trimming and J lost 6 bases, with 6 bases between them. The CDR3 runs 12 residues. CDR3: CASSSGSGELFF. The CDR3 DNA follows: TGTGCCAGCAGCTCAGGTTCCGGGGAGCTGTTTTTT.

This chain uses TRBV12-3 or TRBV12-4 with TRBJ2-3, with D unclear. The length of the CDR3 is 13 residues. Between the trimmed V and J ends, which lost 7 bases and 6 bases, there was a span of 14 bases. CDR3 amino acids: CASTPEVADTQYF. CDR3 in DNA: TGTGCCAGCACCCCTGAGGTGGCGGATACGCAGTATTTT.

This chain joins TRBV5-1 and TRBJ2-1; D may match TRBD1 or TRBD2 (5 bases each). There are 16 residues in the CDR3. From germline, CDR1 is SGHRS and CDR2 YFSETQ. Trimming removed 1 base at V and 6 bases at J, with 17 bases between. The chain's CDR3 is CASSLPSGVRGNEQFF. The CDR3 region has the DNA TGCGCCAGCAGCTTGCCCTCTGGAGTGAGGGGCAATGAGCAGTTCTTC.

The chain carries TRBV3-1 and TRBJ2-6; 8 bases fit TRBD1. From germline, CDR1 is LGHDT and CDR2 YNNKEL (reference sequence). The ends lost 6 bases at V and 2 bases at J; junction bases unmatched: 12. The CDR3 loop spans 18 amino acids. CDR3: CASRTSRGLFAGANVLTF. CDR3 in DNA: TGTGCCAGCAGGACCAGCAGGGGGCTTTTCGCTGGGGCCAACGTCCTGACTTTC.

The sample holds a few counts of this clonotype. J is TRBJ1-2 and V is TRBV5-5, with D perhaps matching TRBD1 (6 bases). There are 13 residues in the CDR3. Germline V gene sequence: CDR1 SGHKS, CDR2 YYEKEE (reference sequence). Trimming cost V 4 bases and J 4 bases, with 11 bases left between them. The CDR3 spells CASSTGLRYGYTF. The CDR3 nucleotides are TGTGCCAGCAGCACAGGGTTACGCTATGGCTACACCTTC.

This clonotype was seen a few times. V gene TRBV7-8 combines with J gene TRBJ2-1, with D possibly TRBD2 on 6 matching bases. Germline V CDR1 and CDR2: SGHVS, FQNEAQ. The ends were cut back, 9 bases at V and 0 bases at J, with 15 bases in the middle. The CDR3 consists of 15 residues. CDR3 sequence: CASQAGLSSYNEQFF. The CDR3 DNA follows: TGTGCCAGTCAGGCGGGGTTAAGCTCCTACAATGAGCAGTTCTTC.

The rearrangement uses TRBV7-2 and TRBJ2-7; 7 bases line up with TRBD2. There are 15 residues in the CDR3. The V gene end was trimmed by 2 bases and the J gene end by 0 bases; junction bases not matched to a gene: 4. Looked up from germline, CDR1 is SGHTA and CDR2 is FQGNSA. The CDR3 here is CASSLRGGSSYEQYF. Written as DNA, the CDR3 is TGTGCCAGCAGCTTACGCGGGGGAAGCTCCTACGAGCAGTACTTC.

There are many counts of this clonotype. The chain employs TRBV25-1 and TRBJ2-6; D gene ambiguous. The CDR3 totals 12 residues. The V and J ends lost 11 bases and 0 bases respectively, with 5 bases between them. Germline-derived CDR1 and CDR2 are MGHDK and SYGVNS. The CDR3 DNA follows: TGTGCCTGCGACTCTGGGGCCAACGTCCTGACTTTC. Its protein is CACDSGANVLTF.

The chain joins TRBV7-6 to TRBJ1-5; 10 bases are shared with TRBD1. Germline CDR1 is SGHVS and CDR2 is FNYEAQ. CDR3 size: 20 residues. J lost 3 bases, V lost 2 bases, and 16 bases had no gene match. DNA of the CDR3: TGTGCCAGCAGCTTATTGGGGACAGGGGCCACGAGAAATACCAATCAGCCCCAGCATTTT. Amino acids: CASSLLGTGATRNTNQPQHF.

This clonotype was detected ten times or more. The rearrangement joins TRBV20-1 to TRBJ2-3; 9 bases agree with TRBD2. The CDR3 spans 14 residues. Germline assignment: CDR1 DFQATT and CDR2 SNEGSKA (reference sequence). CDR3 in amino acids: CSGPLAGTTDTQYF. The CDR3 DNA reads TGCAGCGGGCCTCTAGCGGGGACCACAGATACGCAGTATTTT.

The chain recombines TRBV5-1 with TRBJ2-7; D not certain. From germline, CDR1 is SGHRS and CDR2 YFSETQ. Trimming cost V 6 bases and J 2 bases, with 12 bases left between them. This CDR3 has 13 residues. Here the CDR3 DNA reads TGCGCCAGCACGCACAGTCTGACCTACGAGCAGTACTTC. Protein: CASTHSLTYEQYF.

This clonotype was counted only a few times. This chain links TRBV6-2 or TRBV6-3 with TRBJ2-7, with D perhaps matching TRBD1 or TRBD2 (5 bases each). Germline V gives CDR1 MNHEY, CDR2 SVGEGT. Trimming removed 6 bases at V and 2 bases at J, with 26 bases between. CDR3 length: 18 residues. DNA of the CDR3: TGTGCCAGCAGCCCGGGTTGGTTGATCAGGGACGCAACCTACGAGCAGTACTTC. Protein: CASSPGWLIRDATYEQYF.

This clonotype showed up just a few times. The gene calls are TRBV6-1 and TRBJ1-6, with D perhaps matching TRBD1 (5 bases). Germline V lookup: CDR1 MNHNS, CDR2 SASEGT. The CDR3 has 15 residues. Trimming removed 6 bases at V and 9 bases at J, with 18 bases between. CDR3 DNA sequence: TGTGCCAGCAGCCCGCCGGGGCAGGATAGTTCACCCCTCCACTTT. Encoded protein: CASSPPGQDSSPLHF.